Presented here are 30 T cell receptor beta chains from one specimen sequenced in a study of blood T cell repertoires in COVID-19 (dated by TCRdb to about 2020). Library creation used the immunoSEQ multiplex PCR assay. TCRdb's version of the immuneACCESS table is confined to in-frame rearrangements and falls short of the full clone set. An unresolved V gene accounts for under half of the shortfall where checked; the remainder is of unknown origin. Recorded for this sample are under 350,000 clones; approximately 90% of them occurred a single time. In total, the top ten clones hold approximately 4.3% of the sample. The specimen sequenced was peripheral blood. Receptors originate from a man in his forties with acute or convalescent COVID-19.

The chain employs TRBV18 and TRBJ2-7; D not resolved. V was pared by 2 bases and J by 7 bases, with 9 bases between. Germline CDR1 is KGHSH and CDR2 is LQKENI. The CDR3 is made up of 12 amino acids. The CDR3 sequence: CASSPYVSEQYF. CDR3 sequence (DNA): TGTGCCAGCTCACCATATGTGAGTGAGCAGTACTTC. The variable domain in full, with the rest retrieved from reference TRBV18 and TRBJ2-7, is NAGVMQNPRHLVRRRGQEARLRCSPMKGHSHVYWYRQLPEEGLKFMVYLQKENIIDESGMPKERFSAEFPKEGPSILRIQQVVRGDSAAYFCASSPYVSEQYFGPGTRLTVT.

The chain joins TRBV5-1 to TRBJ1-1, with 8 nucleotides matching TRBD1. This CDR3 contains 13 residues. The germline V gene has CDR1 SGHRS and CDR2 YFSETQ. With V trimmed by 4 bases and J by 5 bases, 4 bases remained unmatched. CDR3 sequence: CASSVTGETEAFF. CDR3 coding DNA: TGCGCCAGCAGCGTGACAGGGGAAACTGAAGCTTTCTTT. The full variable domain, in which reference TRBV5-1 and TRBJ1-1 provide the parts outside the CDR3, is KAGVTQTPRYLIKTRGQQVTLSCSPISGHRSVSWYQQTPGQGLQFLFEYFSETQRNKGNFPGRFSGRQFSNSRSEMNVSTLELGDSALYLCASSVTGETEAFFGQGTRLTVV.

The chain is built from TRBV6-5 and TRBJ1-6; D possibly corresponds to TRBD1 (6 bases). The CDR3 extends over 16 amino acids. V was trimmed by 1 base and J by 6 bases, leaving 13 bases between them. Looked up from germline, CDR1 is MNHEY and CDR2 is SVGAGI. CDR3 loop: CASSYYSTGLNSPLHF. The CDR3, as DNA: TGTGCCAGCAGTTACTACTCGACAGGACTTAATTCACCCCTCCACTTT.

This chain connects TRBV5-6 to TRBJ1-1; D remains ambiguous. The CDR3 loop spans 16 amino acids. V was pared by 1 base and J by 3 bases, with 16 bases between. Per germline, CDR1 SGHDT and CDR2 YYEEEE. CDR3: CASSLRFGLVDTEAFF. The CDR3 DNA reads as TGTGCCAGCAGCTTGCGGTTTGGGCTTGTAGACACTGAAGCTTTCTTT. Full variable domain (missing parts from reference TRBV5-6 and TRBJ1-1): DAGVTQSPTHLIKTRGQQVTLRCSPKSGHDTVSWYQQALGQGPQFIFQYYEEEERQRGNFPDRFSGHQFPNYSSELNVNALLLGDSALYLCASSLRFGLVDTEAFFGQGTRLTVV.

The chain couples TRBV4-2 to TRBJ2-1, with unresolved D. The V gene lost 0 bases and the J gene lost 4 bases, with 7 bases spanning the gap. Germline CDR1 and CDR2: LGHNA and YNFKEQ. This CDR3 comprises 14 residues. In DNA, the CDR3 is TGTGCCAGCAGCCAAGATTGGGCATACAATGAGCAGTTCTTC. Protein sequence: CASSQDWAYNEQFF.

The chain combines TRBV23-1 with TRBJ1-1, with 7 bases fitting TRBD1. TRBV23-1 is recorded as an ORF, its role being uncertain. The CDR3 loop spans 18 amino acids. V shed 6 bases and J 1 base; nucleotides not matched to a gene: 17. The DNA of the CDR3 is TGCGCCAGCAGACCCCCTAAAGGACAGGCCAGGGGGAACACTGAAGCTTTCTTT. Residues: CASRPPKGQARGNTEAFF.

The chain uses TRBV11-2 and TRBJ1-2, with 7 nucleotides matching TRBD1. Germline V gives CDR1 SGHAT, CDR2 FQNNGV. The CDR3 loop spans 13 amino acids. The junction had 6 bases not matched to a gene; V was cut back by 5 bases and J by 6 bases. The CDR3 reads CASSIRQGNGYTF. CDR3 in DNA: TGTGCCAGCAGCATCCGACAGGGAAATGGCTACACCTTC.

This chain uses TRBV9 with TRBJ1-6; D not resolved. This CDR3 is built from 15 residues. Germline-derived CDR1 and CDR2 are SGDLS and YYNGEE. V lost 4 bases to trimming and J lost 2 bases, with 10 bases between them. CDR3: CASSPPGTYNSPLHF. The CDR3 DNA is TGTGCCAGCAGCCCCCCGGGGACCTATAATTCACCCCTCCACTTT.

This clone came up once. The chain has TRBV21-1 and TRBJ2-7; whether TRBD2, the table's D call, matches the DNA was not checked. TRBV21-1 is tagged as a pseudogene. This CDR3 is 8 amino acids long. CDR3 region: CAPKSLYF. The DNA of the CDR3 is TGTGCCCCTAAGAGTTTGTACTTC.

The chain employs TRBV27 and TRBJ2-1; D is unclear. From germline, CDR1 is MNHEY and CDR2 SMNVEV (reference sequence). V lost 0 bases to trimming and J lost 6 bases, with 15 bases between them. The CDR3 spans 16 residues. The CDR3 protein is CASSLSSGPAGNEQFF. The CDR3 DNA sequence: TGTGCCAGCAGTTTATCTTCGGGTCCGGCTGGCAATGAGCAGTTCTTC.

A word on this clone: Other nucleotide sequences in the sample specify the same CDR3. The J gene is TRBJ1-4, the V gene TRBV4-1; no definite D call. The germline V and J ends were trimmed by 0 bases and 8 bases, with 7 bases remaining between them. CDR1 and CDR2 (germline): MGHRA, YSYEKL. This CDR3 is built from 13 residues. CDR3 residues: CASSQDSREKLFF. CDR3 DNA: TGCGCCAGCAGCCAAGATTCGAGAGAAAAACTGTTTTTT.

The rearrangement uses TRBV7-8 and TRBJ1-2; perhaps TRBD1 as D (5 bases). This CDR3 region has 15 residues. Germline values: CDR1 SGHVS, CDR2 FQNEAQ. The V and J ends lost 2 bases and 6 bases respectively, with 16 bases between them. CDR3 DNA: TGTGCCAGCAGCTTAAGGGTCCAGGGAGGAAATGGCTACACCTTC. It codes for CASSLRVQGGNGYTF.

The V call is TRBV5-8, the J call TRBJ1-5, with 8 bases matching TRBD1. Germline assignment: CDR1 SGHTS and CDR2 YDEGEE. V lost 1 base to trimming and J lost 2 bases; unmatched junction nucleotides: 8. This CDR3 contains 17 residues. As DNA, the CDR3 is TGTGCCAGCAGCTTGTGGGCCGGGACAGGAGGCAATCAGCCCCAGCATTTT. Protein sequence: CASSLWAGTGGNQPQHF.

DNA of the CDR3: TGTGCCAGTAGGGGGACAGGGCTGAATCAGCCCCAGCATTTT. Amino acids: CASRGTGLNQPQHF. This rearrangement joins TRBV19 to TRBJ1-5, with 9 bases that match TRBD1. The CDR3 contains 14 residues. The V segment lost 6 bases and the J segment 4 bases; nucleotides outside the gene matches: 4. The germline V gene has CDR1 LNHDA and CDR2 SQIVND (reference sequence).

The J gene is TRBJ1-4, the V gene TRBV15; D is possibly TRBD1 (5 bases). V lost 2 bases and J lost 4, with 11 bases in between. In germline, CDR1 is LNHNV, CDR2 YYDKDF (reference sequence). CDR3 length: 15 residues. The DNA for the CDR3 is TGTGCCACCAGCAGAATAGACAGCCTTAATGAAAAACTGTTTTTT. It specifies CATSRIDSLNEKLFF.

The chain couples TRBV6-1 to TRBJ1-6; the D gene is possibly TRBD1 (5 bases). Per the germline V gene, CDR1 is MNHNS and CDR2 is SASEGT. The CDR3 sequence is 17 residues long. V lost 2 bases to trimming and J lost 0 bases, with 11 bases between them. The CDR3 DNA sequence: TGTGCCAGCAGTGAATGGCAGGGACTCTCCTATAATTCACCCCTCCACTTT. This sequence encodes CASSEWQGLSYNSPLHF.

The chain joins TRBV10-3 to TRBJ1-1, with a possible D match to TRBD1 (5 bases). V lost 4 bases and J 5 bases, leaving 11 bases between the germline ends. Germline loops: CDR1 ENHRY, CDR2 SYGVKD. The length of the CDR3 is 13 residues. The CDR3 is CAISGRGRTEAFF. DNA for the CDR3: TGTGCCATCAGTGGGCGGGGGAGGACTGAAGCTTTCTTT.

The chain couples TRBV15 to TRBJ1-5; D is undetermined. V was pared by 3 bases and J by 7 bases, with 19 bases between. The CDR3 loop spans 16 amino acids. The germline V gene has CDR1 LNHNV and CDR2 YYDKDF (reference sequence). In nucleotides, the CDR3 is TGTGCCACCAGCAGGACACGCTGGCAAGGAGGGCAGCCCCAGCATTTT. This codes for CATSRTRWQGGQPQHF.

The chain joins TRBV11-2 to TRBJ2-7; D not certain. The length of the CDR3 is 13 residues. The V and J ends lost 2 bases and 3 bases respectively, with 8 bases between them. Germline loops: CDR1 SGHAT, CDR2 FQNNGV. CDR3 sequence: CASSLQVYYEQYF. For the CDR3, the DNA is TGTGCCAGCAGCTTACAGGTCTACTACGAGCAGTACTTC.

The gene calls are TRBV3-1 (or the pseudogene TRBV3-2) and TRBJ2-7; D is unclear. V was cut by 2 bases and J by 3 bases, with 2 bases left in between. The CDR3 is made up of 11 amino acids. From germline, CDR1 is LGHDT and CDR2 YNNKEL (reference sequence). For the CDR3, the DNA is TGTGCCAGCAGCCAACGCTACGAGCAGTACTTC. This translates into CASSQRYEQYF.

This chain uses TRBV25-1 with TRBJ1-2; a weak D match, TRBD1 (5 bases). CDR3 length: 13 residues. Between the trimmed V and J ends, which lost 1 base and 8 bases, there was a span of 11 bases. Per the germline V gene, CDR1 is MGHDK and CDR2 is SYGVNS. CDR3 protein: CASSEFSGVGYTF. In DNA, the CDR3 is TGTGCCAGCAGTGAATTTTCGGGGGTGGGCTACACCTTC.

The chain employs TRBV27 and TRBJ2-7; 9 nucleotides match TRBD2. V lost 2 bases and J lost 5; bases outside the gene matches: 4. The CDR3 loop spans 14 amino acids. CDR1 and CDR2 from the germline V gene are MNHEY and SMNVEV (reference sequence). Here the CDR3 reads CASSLSLAGDEQYF. The CDR3 nucleotides are TGTGCCAGCAGTTTAAGCTTAGCGGGGGACGAGCAGTACTTC.

Worth noting for this clone: Other DNA sequences from this sample encode an identical CDR3 as well. The chain is built from TRBV28 and TRBJ1-2, with TRBD1 as a possible D gene (5 bases). V lost 5 bases and J 4 bases, leaving 11 bases between the germline ends. Per germline, CDR1 MDHEN and CDR2 SYDVKM. The CDR3 sequence is 13 residues long. CDR3 residues: CASSLRVFYGYTF. CDR3 coding DNA: TGTGCCAGCAGTCTCAGGGTCTTCTATGGCTACACCTTC.

The chain has TRBV19 and TRBJ1-5, with a tentative D call TRBD1 (6 bases). Trimming pared 5 bases from V and 7 bases from J, leaving 21 bases between. CDR3 length equals 16 residues. From germline, CDR1 is LNHDA and CDR2 SQIVND (reference sequence). CDR3 loop: CASSWNPGQPGQPQHF. The CDR3, as DNA: TGTGCCAGTAGTTGGAATCCGGGACAACCAGGACAGCCCCAGCATTTT.

V and J are TRBV7-2 and TRBJ1-2; D remains unclear. The CDR3 is made up of 13 amino acids. The V end lost 1 base, the J end lost 6 bases, and 9 bases lay between the germline ends. The germline gives CDR1 SGHTA, CDR2 FQGNSA. CDR3 nucleotide sequence: TGTGCCAGCAGCTTAGGCGTGGTCGATGGCTACACCTTC. Translation: CASSLGVVDGYTF.

The chain links TRBV6-5 to TRBJ2-7; 9 bases fit TRBD2. The CDR3 runs to 13 residues. Trimming at V came to 6 bases and at J to 2 bases, leaving 2 bases not matched to a gene. Germline lookup yields CDR1 MNHEY and CDR2 SVGAGI. The CDR3 sequence: CASSRLAAYEQYF. CDR3 nucleotide sequence: TGTGCCAGCAGCCGACTAGCGGCCTACGAGCAGTACTTC.

The genes are TRBV5-5 and TRBJ2-7; 11 nucleotides align to TRBD1. Germline values: CDR1 SGHKS, CDR2 YYEKEE (reference sequence). V shed 2 bases, J shed 5 bases, and the junction held 6 bases outside the gene matches. This CDR3 is built from 15 residues. The CDR3 protein is CASSFSGTGGHEQYF. The CDR3 bases are TGTGCCAGCAGCTTCTCCGGGACAGGGGGACACGAGCAGTACTTC. The whole variable domain, remainder taken from reference TRBV5-5 and TRBJ2-7, is DAGVTQSPTHLIKTRGQQVTLRCSPISGHKSVSWYQQVLGQGPQFIFQYYEKEERGRGNFPDRFSARQFPNYSSELNVNALLLGDSALYLCASSFSGTGGHEQYFGPGTRLTVT.

The rearrangement links TRBV6-5 to TRBJ1-3; tentatively, D is TRBD1 (6 bases). Trimming pared 9 bases from V and 0 bases from J, leaving 12 bases between. Germline CDR1 is MNHEY and CDR2 is SVGAGI. The CDR3 totals 14 residues. As DNA, the CDR3 is TGTGCCAGTCTTCCGGGACACTCTGGAAACACCATATATTTT. Protein: CASLPGHSGNTIYF.

This clone was observed a handful of times. The gene calls are TRBV6-5 and TRBJ2-1; D possibly corresponds to TRBD2 (6 bases). The V gene lost 10 bases and the J gene lost 9 bases, with 22 bases spanning the gap. CDR3 length equals 14 residues. Germline CDR1 is MNHEY and CDR2 is SVGAGI. The CDR3 here is CATRSGSGRIEQFF. CDR3 nucleotides: TGTGCCACGCGTTCGGGGAGCGGGCGTATTGAGCAGTTCTTC.

This clone has just a few counts. The chain uses TRBV5-1 and TRBJ2-7; TRBD1 matches at 7 bases. CDR1 and CDR2 from the germline V gene are SGHRS and YFSETQ. V dropped 4 bases and J dropped 1; count of bases not matched to a gene: 5. CDR3 length equals 14 residues. CDR3 protein: CASSPGQVSYEQYF. The CDR3 DNA reads as TGCGCCAGCAGCCCAGGACAGGTTTCCTACGAGCAGTACTTC.